These 22 T cell receptor beta chains originate from one sample sequenced in a study of blood T cell repertoires in COVID-19. Repertoires were generated with immunoSEQ multiplex PCR, while TCRdb's copy carries only in-frame clones and drops some. The sample carries nearly 35,000 clones, 85% to 95% recorded once. The sequencing sample was made of peripheral blood. The receptor set was obtained from a human donor in a cohort sampled during active COVID-19.

The gene calls are TRBV3-1 (or the pseudogene TRBV3-2) and TRBJ1-2; 8 bases line up with TRBD1. This CDR3 spans 15 amino acids. V lost 0 bases and J lost 8; bases outside the gene matches: 8. Germline assignment: CDR1 LGHDT and CDR2 YNNKEL (reference sequence). CDR3 sequence: CASSQERQGAGGYTF. The CDR3 DNA is TGTGCCAGCAGCCAAGAGAGGCAGGGGGCAGGGGGCTACACCTTC.

The chain has TRBV6-5 and TRBJ2-3; 8 positions match TRBD2. The CDR3 runs to 14 residues. V was clipped by 8 bases and J by 3 bases; unmatched bases: 7. Per germline, CDR1 MNHEY and CDR2 SVGAGI. The DNA for the CDR3 is TGTGCCAGCGGCGGGAGGCCTCGGACAGATACGCAGTATTTT. Translated, it gives CASGGRPRTDTQYF.

This clone was observed once. At one end the junction does not follow the germline gene, possibly because of a read error. The gene calls are TRBV7-3 and TRBJ1-6, with 7 bases fitting TRBD1. Germline V CDR1 and CDR2: SGHTA, FQGTGA. This CDR3 is 15 amino acids long. The CDR3 is CASSLTGEGNSPLHF. The CDR3 DNA reads as TGTGCCAGCAGCCTAACAGGGGAGGGTAATTCACCCCTCCACTTT.

The CDR3 DNA reads as TGTGCCAGCAGCCAAGAACGGGCTAACTATGGCTACACCTTC. Protein product: CASSQERANYGYTF. The J gene is TRBJ1-2, the V gene TRBV3-1 (or the pseudogene TRBV3-2); D remains ambiguous. The CDR3 consists of 14 residues. Germline V gives CDR1 LGHDT, CDR2 YNNKEL (reference sequence). Trimming removed 0 bases at V and 0 bases at J, with 5 bases between.

This chain links TRBV5-4 with TRBJ1-1, with D maybe TRBD1 (6 bases). The CDR3 extends over 15 amino acids. Germline V lookup: CDR1 SGHNT, CDR2 YYREEE (reference sequence). Trimming took off 2 bases at V and 4 bases at J, with 15 bases between the two ends. This chain's CDR3 is CASSFIGGVVTEAFF. The DNA of the CDR3 is TGTGCCAGCAGCTTTATAGGGGGGGTCGTCACTGAAGCTTTCTTT.

The genes are TRBV10-3 and TRBJ2-2; D not resolved. Trimming shortened V by 7 bases and J by 3 bases, and 15 bases separated the two germline ends. CDR3 length equals 15 residues. Looked up from germline, CDR1 is ENHRY and CDR2 is SYGVKD. CDR3: CAIKPTTPYTGELFF. CDR3 DNA sequence: TGTGCCATCAAACCCACAACCCCCTACACCGGGGAGCTGTTTTTT.

This chain joins TRBV15 and TRBJ2-5, with D uncertain. CDR1 is LNHNV, CDR2 YYDKDF, per germline (reference sequence). Deletions cut 0 bases from V and 5 bases from J, with 7 bases between. The length of the CDR3 is 13 residues. The CDR3 loop reads CATSRDPAETQYF. Written as DNA, the CDR3 is TGTGCCACCAGCAGAGATCCCGCGGAGACCCAGTACTTC.

The V and J genes are TRBV6-5 and TRBJ1-2; 9 positions match TRBD1. The CDR3 has 13 amino acids. Germline CDR1 reads MNHEY; CDR2 reads SVGAGI. J was trimmed by 4 bases and V by 6 bases; bases with no gene match: 3. In nucleotides, the CDR3 is TGTGCCAGCAGCCTGACAGGGGGCTATGGCTACACCTTC. Its protein is CASSLTGGYGYTF.

This rearrangement joins TRBV5-5 to TRBJ2-5, with D possibly TRBD1 on 6 matching bases. The CDR3 is 13 amino acids. Trimming pared 4 bases from V and 2 bases from J, leaving 9 bases between. Germline CDR1 SGHKS, CDR2 YYEKEE (reference sequence). CDR3 region: CASSRQVQETQYF. CDR3 coding DNA: TGTGCCAGCAGCCGACAGGTACAAGAGACCCAGTACTTC. The full variable domain, its missing parts supplied by reference TRBV5-5 and TRBJ2-5, is DAGVTQSPTHLIKTRGQQVTLRCSPISGHKSVSWYQQVLGQGPQFIFQYYEKEERGRGNFPDRFSARQFPNYSSELNVNALLLGDSALYLCASSRQVQETQYFGPGTRLLVL.

CDR3 in DNA: TGCGCCAGCAGCGTCCAGGGGGTGCAAATAATGAACACTGAAGCTTTCTTT. Residues: CASSVQGVQIMNTEAFF. The genes are TRBV5-1 and TRBJ1-1; TRBD1 matches at 7 bases. This CDR3 is built from 17 residues. From germline, CDR1 is SGHRS and CDR2 YFSETQ. V was clipped by 4 bases and J by 0 bases; unmatched bases: 12. The whole variable domain, remainder taken from reference TRBV5-1 and TRBJ1-1, is KAGVTQTPRYLIKTRGQQVTLSCSPISGHRSVSWYQQTPGQGLQFLFEYFSETQRNKGNFPGRFSGRQFSNSRSEMNVSTLELGDSALYLCASSVQGVQIMNTEAFFGQGTRLTVV.

The V and J genes are TRBV28 and TRBJ2-1; D is perhaps TRBD1 (5 bases). The V end was cut by 4 bases, the J end by 0 bases, with 19 bases between. The CDR3 consists of 18 residues. Germline lookup yields CDR1 MDHEN and CDR2 SYDVKM. CDR3 coding DNA: TGTGCCAGCAGTTCAATAGTTAAACAGGTTAGCTCCTACAATGAGCAGTTCTTC. This gives the protein CASSSIVKQVSSYNEQFF.

The rearrangement uses TRBV5-4 and TRBJ2-7; maybe TRBD1 (5 bases). CDR1 and CDR2 (germline): SGHNT, YYREEE (reference sequence). Trimming removed 1 base from V and 5 bases from J, with 13 bases in between. There are 14 residues in the CDR3. CDR3 protein: CASSLIGASHEQYF. CDR3 in DNA: TGTGCCAGCAGCTTGATAGGGGCTTCGCACGAGCAGTACTTC.

This chain connects TRBV6-5 to TRBJ1-1, with D possibly TRBD1 on 5 matching bases. V was trimmed by 6 bases and J by 4 bases, leaving 18 bases between them. Germline-derived CDR1 and CDR2 are MNHEY and SVGAGI. This CDR3 is 15 amino acids long. The CDR3 DNA follows: TGTGCCAGCAGCCGCCTTGGGGTTGGGGCCACTGAAGCTTTCTTT. It specifies CASSRLGVGATEAFF.

The chain recombines TRBV5-1 with TRBJ2-7; 12 bases line up with TRBD2. V lost 3 bases, J lost 1 base, and 2 bases stayed unmatched. The CDR3 consists of 15 residues. Looked up from germline, CDR1 is SGHRS and CDR2 is YFSETQ. The CDR3 nucleotides read TGCGCCAGCAGCTCACTAGCGGGGGGATCCTACGAGCAGTACTTC. This encodes CASSSLAGGSYEQYF.

The gene calls are TRBV7-2 and TRBJ1-2, with a weak D call TRBD1 (5 bases). The length of the CDR3 is 14 residues. The V gene's germline CDR1 is SGHTA and CDR2 FQGNSA. The V end lost 5 bases, the J end lost 3 bases, and 13 bases lay between the germline ends. For the CDR3, the DNA is TGTGCCAGCAGCGTGGGGGGGGACCACTATGGCTACACCTTC. The encoded protein is CASSVGGDHYGYTF.

The V gene is TRBV25-1, the J gene TRBJ1-2, with D perhaps TRBD1 (5 bases). V was clipped by 4 bases and J by 3 bases, with 15 bases between them. The CDR3 has 15 amino acids. Germline lookup yields CDR1 MGHDK and CDR2 SYGVNS. This chain's CDR3 is CASSVGSGIDYGYTF. In nucleotides, the CDR3 is TGTGCCAGCAGTGTGGGTTCAGGGATCGACTATGGCTACACCTTC.

This chain links TRBV2 with TRBJ2-3, with TRBD2 identical over 12 bases. The CDR3 loop spans 15 amino acids. Per the germline V gene, CDR1 is SNHLY and CDR2 is FYNNEI. Unmatched junction bases numbered 5, after V lost 6 bases and J lost 4 bases. The CDR3 coding sequence is TGTGCCAGCAGACAACTAGCGGGGGGACCAGATACGCAGTATTTT. It yields the protein CASRQLAGGPDTQYF.

The chain recombines TRBV27 with TRBJ1-1; possible D gene TRBD1, 6 bases. This CDR3 comprises 15 residues. The V end was cut by 6 bases, the J end by 1 base, with 15 bases between. Germline V gene sequence: CDR1 MNHEY, CDR2 SMNVEV (reference sequence). CDR3 bases: TGTGCCAGCAGCCTGGGGGGGCGTGGGAACACTGAAGCTTTCTTT. It is translated as CASSLGGRGNTEAFF.

The CDR3 DNA is TGTGCCAGCAGTGGGGTAGCGGGATGGGAAGATACGCAGTATTTT. Its protein product is CASSGVAGWEDTQYF. The gene calls are TRBV2 and TRBJ2-3; 8 positions agree with TRBD2. The germline V gene has CDR1 SNHLY and CDR2 FYNNEI. J was trimmed by 5 bases and V by 4 bases; bases with no gene match: 8. The CDR3 extends over 15 amino acids.

The chain uses TRBV2 and TRBJ2-5, with TRBD2 matching over 11 bases. This CDR3 comprises 14 residues. The V gene's germline CDR1 is SNHLY and CDR2 FYNNEI. V shed 4 bases, J shed 2 bases, and the junction held 0 bases outside the gene matches. The CDR3 loop reads CASSGTSGQETQYF. CDR3 coding DNA: TGTGCCAGCAGTGGGACTAGCGGGCAAGAGACCCAGTACTTC.

This sequence joins TRBV7-3 and TRBJ2-2; a possible D gene is TRBD2 (6 bases). V shed 2 bases and J shed 1 base, with 11 bases lying between them. This CDR3 contains 16 residues. Germline CDR1 reads SGHTA; CDR2 reads FQGTGA. For the CDR3, the DNA is TGTGCCAGCAGCTTATTTGGGGGGAGGAACACCGGGGAGCTGTTTTTT. Protein: CASSLFGGRNTGELFF.

This rearrangement joins TRBV4-1 to TRBJ2-7; 10 nucleotides match TRBD1. The junction had 10 bases not matched to a gene; V was cut back by 1 base and J by 7 bases. Germline assignment: CDR1 MGHRA and CDR2 YSYEKL. CDR3 length equals 16 residues. This CDR3 reads CASSQGPGGTGVEQYF. CDR3 DNA: TGCGCCAGCAGCCAAGGTCCGGGCGGGACAGGGGTAGAGCAGTACTTC.